This TCR beta chain was recorded in a study of early T cells in non-severe SARS-CoV-2 infection (dated by TCRdb to about 2021). With regard to the full study: TCR sequencing used bulk RNA from unsorted whole blood, so alpha and beta chains could not be paired. Results and caveats for the whole study, not just this receptor: VDJdb matching was skewed toward anti-spike CD8 responses and likely underestimated virus-specific expansions by missing private and CD4 specificities.

Measured from the cysteine to the phenylalanine, the CDR3 is 14 residues long. The read is trimmed to its CDR3 DNA, 42 bases read in frame from base 1. The V and J ends are trimmed by 3 bases and 2 bases, leaving 11 bases between them. Via the germline V gene (reference sequence), CDR1 is GTSNPN and CDR2 SVGIG. Library prep was done by 5' RACE. Sequencer: NextSeq 500. To correct for sequencing error and PCR bias, the TCR library protocol tagged individual cDNA molecules with unique molecular identifiers. Both TCR alpha and beta chains were sequenced, and tight co-correlation was observed between alpha and beta sequence abundances in each sample. The original pipeline was this. Decombinator V4 was used to annotate the V gene, J gene and CDR3 of the TCR sequences. TCRs were defined as expanded if a significant change between any two time points was detected under a Poisson model with p below 0.0001. Abundances of TCRs were expressed as counts per million after normalisation to the total number of TCRs sequenced in each sample. TRAV1-2 paired with TRAJ12, TRAJ20 or TRAJ33 defined MAIT TCRs, while TRAV10 paired with TRAJ18 defined iNKT TCRs. VDJdb, accessed on 1 November 2021, was searched for TCRs annotated for CMV, EBV and SARS-CoV-2, and TCRs annotated for more than one antigen were excluded. The public reads were quality trimmed at Q25 with fastp and then assembled into clones with MiXCR by TCRdb, keeping productive beta chains. Records with the same CDR3 protein are collapsed into one entry carrying the most frequent genes and DNA. TCRdb's processing, not the authors' own work, is the source of the V and J calls. The sample has some 90,000 distinct CDR3 sequences on record, 15% of them singletons. The biggest ten clones account for less than 7% of the sample.

Set within a cohort of healthcare workers in London, UK, this nested case-control study involved weekly PCR testing of nasopharyngeal swabs along with blood sampling. Healthcare workers were enrolled in the week of the UK lockdown, from 23 to 31 March 2020, and were followed every week for up to roughly 16 weeks. This clonotype occurred many times. The target of this receptor is not known. No qualities accompany the bases; no much larger clone lies one base away. The receptor's source is an adult who was a healthcare worker with PCR-confirmed SARS-CoV-2 infection or an uninfected control (not recorded which). Sequenced sample: whole blood. The V gene is TRBV30 and the J gene is TRBJ2-1; the D gene identity is not certain. The nucleotides read TGTGCCTGGAGCGGCCGTGTAACCTACAATGAGCAGTTCTTC. It translates as CAWSGRVTYNEQFF. Here the CDR3 is joined to the reference TRBV30 and TRBJ2-1 genes, and the full variable domain is: SQTIHQWPATLVQPVGSPLSLECTVEGTSNPNLYWYRQAAGRGLQLLFYSVGIGQISSEVPQNLSASRPQDRQFILSSKKLLLSDSGFYLCAWSGRVTYNEQFFGPGTRLTVL.